This TCR beta chain is drawn from a study of vaccination and CD4 T cells after COVID-19. Study at large: The convalescents included six males and four females, and among them two were Hispanic while seven were Caucasian.

This clonotype has just a few counts. Its antigen remains unidentified. The treatment was: roughly 11-day PBMC culture with coronavirus spike peptide pools or control peptides (ViraFEST assay). Researchers used the Oncomine TCR Beta short-read assay to sequence DNA from cultured CD4+ T cells. TCRdb itself ran the PCR reads through MiXCR, one entry per CDR3 protein. This table holds some 12,000 distinct CDR3 sequences, approximately 64% found once. The CDR3 runs 11 residues. Per germline, CDR1 SEHNR and CDR2 FQNEAQ (reference sequence). V shed 2 bases and J shed 8 bases, with 6 bases lying between them.

The sequenced sample was CD4+ T cells from blood, cultured in vitro. The receptor was derived from a human donor who had recovered from COVID-19. The chain uses TRBV7-9 and TRBJ1-2; D not resolved. Here the CDR3 reads CASSLSEGYTF. The DNA of the CDR3 is TGTGCCAGCAGCTTATCAGAAGGCTACACCTTC.